The following is a TCR beta chain sequence with its context. Its antigen remains undetermined. No base quality values were provided; no much bigger clone lies one nucleotide off. Ends trimmed: V by 3 bases, J by 3 bases; bases unmatched to a gene: 4. The germline V gene (reference sequence) supplies CDR1 SGHKS and CDR2 YYEKEE. From the cysteine up to the phenylalanine, the CDR3 has a length of 14 residues. CDR3 DNA is the only sequence kept; it has 42 bases, read in frame from the first base. According to the study, the label for this sample's time point signals: before neoadjuvant nivolumab. Patients had been newly diagnosed with stage II-IVA oral cavity squamous cell carcinoma, and no prior systemic or radiation treatment had been given to the patients. The cohort was composed of patients with HPV-negative, locally advanced oral cavity squamous cell carcinoma. Peripheral blood mononuclear cells were analyzed directly, without maintenance or expansion in culture. Samples came from a longitudinal correlative study of a single-arm phase II trial of neoadjuvant nivolumab in oral cavity squamous cell carcinoma. Subject-matched pre- and post-treatment PBMCs and tumors from three responders and three non-responders were subjected to genomic DNA-based TCRbeta sequencing. Peripheral blood mononuclear cells were collected before nivolumab treatment and were collected again after treatment, at the time of surgery. Genomic DNA was isolated from PBMCs using the Maxwell RSC DNA from Cells kit.

This entry is derived from a study of neoadjuvant anti-PD-1 for oral cavity cancer (dated by TCRdb to about 2021). General notes on the study: Before undergoing curative-intent surgical resection, most patients got three to four biweekly nivolumab doses at 3 mg/kg. Patients without progression received a fourth nivolumab dose around day 43 and underwent definitive surgical resection on days 50-56. Responders were defined as patients with complete response, partial response or stable disease by RECIST 1.1; non-responders were defined as patients with progression. The parent correlative cohort had around 11 patients and a response rate of about 31%.

What the study reported, not specific to this receptor: After neoadjuvant nivolumab, non-responders showed significantly higher T cell clonality (Gini index) in PBMCs than responders did. The TCR analyses had only a few patients in each response group, and the authors called for validation in larger cohorts. Higher pretreatment blood Treg/Th17 ratios correlated with both higher pretreatment blood TCRbeta clonality and lower post-treatment tumor TCRbeta clonality.

For deep sequencing, each PBMC sample was run in six replicates, with libraries mostly built from approximately 500 ng of input genomic DNA. Following the manufacturer's instructions, the team built TCRbeta libraries using the immunoSEQ hsTCRbeta kit. An Illumina NovaSeq 6000 S4 flow cell was used to sequence the final libraries, which had first been combined to 3 nM. The source study handled its data this way. Raw data preprocessing and quality control were performed with the immunoSEQ Analyzer. The analysis was restricted to productive rearrangements, with each unique CDR3 amino acid sequence defining a clonotype. Repertoire clonality was estimated as the Gini-Simpson index, which was computed with the R package tcR. Student's t test was used to compare Gini indices, and Pearson correlation was used to assess associations with tumor size change. The clones in this table, taken by TCRdb from immuneACCESS, are in-frame only. Not every clone is retained; where verified, under half of the shortfall comes from an unresolved V gene, and the cause of the rest is unknown. The V and J calls and clone size are taken from that table; D and trimming were inferred from the DNA. The sample table contains some 71,000 clones; only one count was recorded for around four fifths of them. The ten largest account for nearly 3.5% of the sample.

This TCR came from a person between 35 and 79 years old with oral cavity squamous cell carcinoma. The sequence joins TRBV5-5 to TRBJ2-3, with 7 bases in between that match TRBD2. Source: PBMCs, taken before nivolumab (anti-PD-1) treatment. The DNA is TGTGCCAGCAGCTGGGGGAGGGGAACAGATACGCAGTATTTT. Its amino acids are CASSWGRGTDTQYF.